Given below is one T cell receptor (beta chain) in context. Its cognate antigen is unknown. This specimen comes from a study of T cell clonotyping in hematopoietic cell transplantation. Study-level results: Few recipient clonotypes overlapped donors; over 95% were de novo at given depth. No sorting was done, leaving CD4 and CD8 contributions mixed. After transplant, recipient diversity fell while pathologically expanded clonotypes grew through day 180. Higher Inverse Simpson Index values in graft donor and pretransplant recipient predicted broader posttransplant TCR diversity.

Germline lookup yields CDR1 MNHNS and CDR2 SASEGT. Trimming at V came to 6 bases and at J to 3 bases, leaving 3 bases not matched to a gene. The CDR3 contains 13 residues. The method was immunoSEQ multiplex PCR; TCRdb's version includes in-frame clones alone and lacks a portion of them. The table has roughly 5,000 clones, about nine tenths seen once. Sequencing was performed on peripheral blood mononuclear cells, taken 100 days after allogeneic stem cell transplant. The V call is TRBV6-1, the J call TRBJ2-7; 9 positions agree with TRBD1. This sequence was found in a male patient aged 70-79 years who had an allogeneic stem cell transplant from an unrelated donor, so T cells may come from the graft donor. Some clones in this sample may be carry-over from other donors' samples. The CDR3 DNA is TGTGCCAGCAGAAAGACAGGGGGCTACGAGCAGTACTTC. It translates to CASRKTGGYEQYF.